This T cell receptor (beta chain) was observed in a study of T cell responses to AZD1222 COVID-19 vaccine. Findings and limits, study-wide: Most donors were white British and more were female, and clonal diversity was possibly underestimated.

Points on this clone: Its antigen is unknown.

This CDR3 region has 12 residues. Per the germline V gene, CDR1 is MDHEN and CDR2 is SYDVKM. Between the trimmed V and J ends, which lost 4 bases and 5 bases, there was a span of 9 bases. TCRdb's copy holds only in-frame clones and misses some; the assay was immunoSEQ multiplex PCR. Here the sample spans some 120,000 clones, just under 95% being singletons. The J gene is TRBJ2-7, the V gene TRBV28; a possible D gene is TRBD2 (5 bases). Sequences were derived from peripheral blood, sampled on day 0 of AZD1222 vaccination. The TCR comes from an adult in good health. The CDR3: CASSSIGDEQYF. The CDR3, as DNA: TGTGCCAGCAGTTCCATCGGGGACGAGCAGTACTTC. Full variable domain (rest looked up from reference TRBV28 and TRBJ2-7): DVKVTQSSRYLVKRTGEKVFLECVQDMDHENMFWYRQDPGLGLRLIYFSYDVKMKEKGDIPEGYSVSREKKERFSLILESASTNQTSMYLCASSSIGDEQYFGPGTRLTVT.